This T cell receptor beta chain was documented in a study of beta chain features in type 1 diabetes. On this clone itself: What it binds is unknown.

Study-level results: Patients with Type 1 diabetes showed moderately but significantly shorter TCRB CDR3s in all four CD4+ subsets. There was no resolution here of whether HLA type influences TCRB rearrangement. Fewer junction insertions and more nucleotide deletions appeared in type 1 diabetes patients.

The sequenced template was cDNA made from the entire isolated RNA. Some clones are missing from TCRdb's copy, which holds only in-frame ones; the method was immunoSEQ multiplex PCR. The repertoire consists of 250,000 to 300,000 clones, with 8% occurring once and the leading ten covering approximately 0.99%. Each donor gave one heparinised blood draw averaging about 116 mL. The CDR3 extends over 15 amino acids. Germline V CDR1 and CDR2: SGDLS, YYNGEE. The germline V and J ends were trimmed by 6 bases and 7 bases, with 22 bases remaining between them. The V gene is TRBV9, the J gene TRBJ1-2; TRBD1 might be the D (6 bases). The receptor was derived from a woman aged 18 to 35 in good health. The source material was central memory CD4+ T cells from blood. This chain's CDR3 is CASNGQSTPFGGYTF. The CDR3 nucleotides read TGTGCCAGCAACGGACAGAGCACTCCTTTCGGTGGCTACACCTTC.